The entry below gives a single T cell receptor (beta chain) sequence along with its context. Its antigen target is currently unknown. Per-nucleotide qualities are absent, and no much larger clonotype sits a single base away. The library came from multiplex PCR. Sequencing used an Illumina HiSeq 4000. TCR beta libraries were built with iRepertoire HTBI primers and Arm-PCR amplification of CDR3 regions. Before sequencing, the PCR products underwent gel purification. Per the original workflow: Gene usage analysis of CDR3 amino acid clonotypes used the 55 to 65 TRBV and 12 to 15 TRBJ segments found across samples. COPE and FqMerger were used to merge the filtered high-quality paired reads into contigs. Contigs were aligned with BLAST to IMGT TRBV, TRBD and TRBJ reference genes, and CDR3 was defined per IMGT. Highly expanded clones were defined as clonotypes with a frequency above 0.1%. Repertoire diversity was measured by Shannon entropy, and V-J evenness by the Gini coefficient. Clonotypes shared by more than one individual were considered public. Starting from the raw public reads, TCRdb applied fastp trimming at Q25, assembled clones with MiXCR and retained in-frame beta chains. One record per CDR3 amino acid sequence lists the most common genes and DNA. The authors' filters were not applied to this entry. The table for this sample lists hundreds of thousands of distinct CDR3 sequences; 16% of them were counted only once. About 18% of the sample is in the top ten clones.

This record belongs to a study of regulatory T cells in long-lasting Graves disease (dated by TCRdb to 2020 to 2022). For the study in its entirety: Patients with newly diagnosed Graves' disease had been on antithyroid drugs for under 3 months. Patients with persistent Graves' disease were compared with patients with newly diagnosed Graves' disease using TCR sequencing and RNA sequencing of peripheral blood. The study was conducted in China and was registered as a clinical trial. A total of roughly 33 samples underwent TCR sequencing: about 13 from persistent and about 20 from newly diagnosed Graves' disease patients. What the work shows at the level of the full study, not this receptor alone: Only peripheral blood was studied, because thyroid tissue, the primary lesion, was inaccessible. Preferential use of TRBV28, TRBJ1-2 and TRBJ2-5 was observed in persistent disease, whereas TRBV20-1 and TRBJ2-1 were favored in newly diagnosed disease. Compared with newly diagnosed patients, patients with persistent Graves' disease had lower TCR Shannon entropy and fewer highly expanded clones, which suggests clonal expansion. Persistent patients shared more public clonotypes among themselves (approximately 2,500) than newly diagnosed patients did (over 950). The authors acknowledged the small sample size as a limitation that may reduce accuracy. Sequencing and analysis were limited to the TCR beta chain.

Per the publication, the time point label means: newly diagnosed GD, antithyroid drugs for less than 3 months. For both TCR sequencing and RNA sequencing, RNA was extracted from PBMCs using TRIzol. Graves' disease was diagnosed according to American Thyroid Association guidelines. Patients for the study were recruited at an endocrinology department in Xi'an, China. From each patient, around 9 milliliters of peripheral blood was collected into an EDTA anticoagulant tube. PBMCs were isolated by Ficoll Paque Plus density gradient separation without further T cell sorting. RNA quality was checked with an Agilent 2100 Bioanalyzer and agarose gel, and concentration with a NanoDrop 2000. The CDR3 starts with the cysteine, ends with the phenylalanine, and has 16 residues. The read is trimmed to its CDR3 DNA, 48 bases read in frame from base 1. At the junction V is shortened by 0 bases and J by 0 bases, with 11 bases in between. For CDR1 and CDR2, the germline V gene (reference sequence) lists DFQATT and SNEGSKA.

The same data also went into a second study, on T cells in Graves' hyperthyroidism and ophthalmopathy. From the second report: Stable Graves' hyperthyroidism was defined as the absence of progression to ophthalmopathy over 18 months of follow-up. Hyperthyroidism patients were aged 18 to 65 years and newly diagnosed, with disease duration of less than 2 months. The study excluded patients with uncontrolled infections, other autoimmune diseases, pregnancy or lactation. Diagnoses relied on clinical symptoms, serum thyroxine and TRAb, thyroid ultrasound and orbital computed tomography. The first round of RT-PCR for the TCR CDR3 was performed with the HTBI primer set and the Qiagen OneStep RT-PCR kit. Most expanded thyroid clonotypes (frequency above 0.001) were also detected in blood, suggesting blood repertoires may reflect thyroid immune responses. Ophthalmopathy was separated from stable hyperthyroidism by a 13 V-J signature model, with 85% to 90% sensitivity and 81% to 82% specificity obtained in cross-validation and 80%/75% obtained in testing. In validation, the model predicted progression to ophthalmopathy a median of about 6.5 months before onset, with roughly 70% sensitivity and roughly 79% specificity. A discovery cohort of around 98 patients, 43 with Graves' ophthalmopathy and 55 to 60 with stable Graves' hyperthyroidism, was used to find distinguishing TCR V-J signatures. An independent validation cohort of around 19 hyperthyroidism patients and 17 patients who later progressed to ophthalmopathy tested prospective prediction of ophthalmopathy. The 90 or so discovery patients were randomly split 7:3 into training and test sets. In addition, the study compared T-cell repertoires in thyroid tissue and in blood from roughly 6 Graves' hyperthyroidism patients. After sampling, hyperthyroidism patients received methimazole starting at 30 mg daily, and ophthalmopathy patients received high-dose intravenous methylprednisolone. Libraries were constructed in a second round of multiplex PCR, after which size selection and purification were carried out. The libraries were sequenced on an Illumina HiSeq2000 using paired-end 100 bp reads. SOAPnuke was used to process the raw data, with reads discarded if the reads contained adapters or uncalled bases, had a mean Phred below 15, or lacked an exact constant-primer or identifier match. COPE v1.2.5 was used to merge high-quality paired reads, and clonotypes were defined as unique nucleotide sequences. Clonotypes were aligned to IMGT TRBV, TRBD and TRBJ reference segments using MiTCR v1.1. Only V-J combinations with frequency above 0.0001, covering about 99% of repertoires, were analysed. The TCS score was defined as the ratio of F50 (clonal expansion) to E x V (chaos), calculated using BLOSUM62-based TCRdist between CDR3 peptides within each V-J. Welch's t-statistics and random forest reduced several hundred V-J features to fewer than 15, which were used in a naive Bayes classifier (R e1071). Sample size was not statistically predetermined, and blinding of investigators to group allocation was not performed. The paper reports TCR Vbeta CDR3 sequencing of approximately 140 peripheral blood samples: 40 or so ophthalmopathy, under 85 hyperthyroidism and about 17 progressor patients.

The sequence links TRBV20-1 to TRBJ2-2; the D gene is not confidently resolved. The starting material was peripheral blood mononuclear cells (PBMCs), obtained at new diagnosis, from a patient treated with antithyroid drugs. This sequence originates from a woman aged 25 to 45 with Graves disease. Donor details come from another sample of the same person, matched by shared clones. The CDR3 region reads CSARDLRKPNTGELFF. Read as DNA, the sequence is TGCAGTGCTAGAGATCTCAGAAAACCGAACACCGGGGAGCTGTTTTTT.